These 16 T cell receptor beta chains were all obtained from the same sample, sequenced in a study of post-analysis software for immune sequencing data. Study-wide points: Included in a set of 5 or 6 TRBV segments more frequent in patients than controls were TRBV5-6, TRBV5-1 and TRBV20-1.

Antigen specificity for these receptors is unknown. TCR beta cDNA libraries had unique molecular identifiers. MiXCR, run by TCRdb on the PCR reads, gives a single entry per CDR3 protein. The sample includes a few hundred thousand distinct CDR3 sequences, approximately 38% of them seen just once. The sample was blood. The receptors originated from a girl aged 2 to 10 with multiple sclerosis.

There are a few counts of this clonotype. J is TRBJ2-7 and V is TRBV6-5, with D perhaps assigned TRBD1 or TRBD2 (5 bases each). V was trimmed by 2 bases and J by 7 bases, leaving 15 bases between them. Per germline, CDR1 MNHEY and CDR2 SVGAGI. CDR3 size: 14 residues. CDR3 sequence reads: CASSYPGRSGEQYF. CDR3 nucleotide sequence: TGTGCCAGCAGTTACCCGGGACGGTCTGGTGAGCAGTACTTC.

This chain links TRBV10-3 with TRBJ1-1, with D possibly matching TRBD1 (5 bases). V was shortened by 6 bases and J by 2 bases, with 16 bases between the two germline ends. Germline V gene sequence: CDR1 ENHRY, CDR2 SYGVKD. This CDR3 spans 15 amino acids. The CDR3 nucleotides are TGTGCCATCAGAGTAAACGGACACTCTAACACTGAAGCTTTCTTT. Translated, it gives CAIRVNGHSNTEAFF.

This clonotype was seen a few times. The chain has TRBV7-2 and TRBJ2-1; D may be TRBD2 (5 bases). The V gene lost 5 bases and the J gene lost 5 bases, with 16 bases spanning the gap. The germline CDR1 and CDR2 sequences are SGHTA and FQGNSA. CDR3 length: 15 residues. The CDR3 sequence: CASSPGNWGNNEQFF. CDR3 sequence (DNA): TGTGCCAGCAGCCCGGGGAACTGGGGAAACAATGAGCAGTTCTTC.

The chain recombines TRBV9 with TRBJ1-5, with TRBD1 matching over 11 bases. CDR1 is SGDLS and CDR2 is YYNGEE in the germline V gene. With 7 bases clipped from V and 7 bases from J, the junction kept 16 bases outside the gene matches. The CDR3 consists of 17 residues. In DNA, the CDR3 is TGTGCCAGCCCGCCTCGGGACAGGGGGTTTGGTGGCCAGCCCCAGCATTTT. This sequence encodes CASPPRDRGFGGQPQHF. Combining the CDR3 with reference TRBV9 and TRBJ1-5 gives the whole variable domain DSGVTQTPKHLITATGQRVTLRCSPRSGDLSVYWYQQSLDQGLQFLIQYYNGEERAKGNILERFSAQQFPDLHSELNLSSLELGDSALYFCASPPRDRGFGGQPQHFGDGTRLSIL.

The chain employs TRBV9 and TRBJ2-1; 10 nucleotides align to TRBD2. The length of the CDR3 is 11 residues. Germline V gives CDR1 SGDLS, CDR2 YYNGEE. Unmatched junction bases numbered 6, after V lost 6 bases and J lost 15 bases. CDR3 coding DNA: TGTGCCAGCACCTCCGGGACTAGCGTGTTCTTC. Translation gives CASTSGTSVFF.

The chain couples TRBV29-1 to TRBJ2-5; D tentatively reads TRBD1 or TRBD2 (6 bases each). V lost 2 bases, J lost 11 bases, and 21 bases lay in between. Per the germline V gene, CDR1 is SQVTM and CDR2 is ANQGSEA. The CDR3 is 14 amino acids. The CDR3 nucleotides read TGCAGCGTTGAACCCGGGGGCGCTGGGAATGAGCAGTACTTC. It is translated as CSVEPGGAGNEQYF.

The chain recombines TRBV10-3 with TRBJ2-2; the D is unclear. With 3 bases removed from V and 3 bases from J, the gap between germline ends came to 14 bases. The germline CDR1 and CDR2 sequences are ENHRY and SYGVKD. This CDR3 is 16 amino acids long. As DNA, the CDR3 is TGTGCCATCAGTGACTCACTCTCTGGGGACACCGGGGAGCTGTTTTTT. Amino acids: CAISDSLSGDTGELFF.

The DNA for the CDR3 is TGTGCCAGCAGCGTAGGTGGGGTGAGCTATGGCTACACCTTC. This sequence encodes CASSVGGVSYGYTF. The chain recombines TRBV9 with TRBJ1-2; no clear D gene. The CDR3 is made up of 14 amino acids. In germline, CDR1 is SGDLS, CDR2 YYNGEE. Trimming took 0 bases from V and 4 from J, leaving 10 bases between them.

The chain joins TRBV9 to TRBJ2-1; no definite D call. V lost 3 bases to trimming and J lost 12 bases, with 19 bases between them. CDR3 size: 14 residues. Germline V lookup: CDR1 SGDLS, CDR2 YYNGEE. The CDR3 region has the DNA TGTGCCAGCAGCGCCTTTGGTGCAGGTCAAGGGCAGTTCTTC. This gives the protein CASSAFGAGQGQFF.

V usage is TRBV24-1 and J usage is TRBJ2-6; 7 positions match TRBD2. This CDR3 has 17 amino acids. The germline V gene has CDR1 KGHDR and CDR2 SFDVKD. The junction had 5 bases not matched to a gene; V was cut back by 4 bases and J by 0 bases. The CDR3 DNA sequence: TGTGCCACCAGTGACGGGGGGTCAAGCTCTGGGGCCAACGTCCTGACTTTC. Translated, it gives CATSDGGSSSGANVLTF.

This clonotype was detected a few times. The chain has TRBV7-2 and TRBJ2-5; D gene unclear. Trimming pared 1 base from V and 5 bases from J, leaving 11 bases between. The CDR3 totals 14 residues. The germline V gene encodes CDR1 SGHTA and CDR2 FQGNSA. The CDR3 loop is CASSLESARETQYF. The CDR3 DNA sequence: TGTGCCAGCAGCTTAGAGTCGGCGAGGGAGACCCAGTACTTC. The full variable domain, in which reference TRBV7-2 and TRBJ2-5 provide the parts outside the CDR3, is GAGVSQSPSNKVTEKGKDVELRCDPISGHTALYWYRQSLGQGLEFLIYFQGNSAPDKSGLPSDRFSAERTGGSVSTLTIQRTQQEDSAVYLCASSLESARETQYFGPGTRLLVL.

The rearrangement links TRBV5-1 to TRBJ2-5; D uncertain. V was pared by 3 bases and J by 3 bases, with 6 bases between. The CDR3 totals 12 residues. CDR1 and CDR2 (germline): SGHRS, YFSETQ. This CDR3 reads CASSWAEETQYF. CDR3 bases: TGCGCCAGCAGCTGGGCAGAAGAGACCCAGTACTTC.

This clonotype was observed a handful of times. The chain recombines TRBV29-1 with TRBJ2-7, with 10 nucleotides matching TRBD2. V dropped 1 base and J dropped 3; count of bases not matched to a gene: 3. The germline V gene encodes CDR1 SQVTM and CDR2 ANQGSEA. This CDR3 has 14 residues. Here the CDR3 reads CSVEGASGGYEQYF. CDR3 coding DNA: TGCAGCGTTGAAGGGGCTAGCGGGGGCTACGAGCAGTACTTC.

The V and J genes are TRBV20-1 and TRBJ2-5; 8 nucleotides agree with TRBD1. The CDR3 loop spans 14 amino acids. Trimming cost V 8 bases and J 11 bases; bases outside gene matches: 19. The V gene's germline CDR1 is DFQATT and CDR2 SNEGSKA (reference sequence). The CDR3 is CSPLPGTGYNEQYF. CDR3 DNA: TGCAGTCCCCTTCCCGGGACAGGATACAATGAGCAGTACTTC.

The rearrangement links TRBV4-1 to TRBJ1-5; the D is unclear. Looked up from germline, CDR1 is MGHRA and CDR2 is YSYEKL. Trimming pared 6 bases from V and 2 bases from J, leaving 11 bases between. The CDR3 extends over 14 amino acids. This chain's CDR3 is CASSFIEGNQPQHF. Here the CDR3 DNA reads TGCGCCAGCAGTTTCATTGAGGGCAATCAGCCCCAGCATTTT.

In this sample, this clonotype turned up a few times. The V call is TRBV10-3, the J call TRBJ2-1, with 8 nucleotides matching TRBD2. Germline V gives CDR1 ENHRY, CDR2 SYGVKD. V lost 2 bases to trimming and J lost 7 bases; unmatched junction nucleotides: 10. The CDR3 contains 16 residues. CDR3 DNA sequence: TGTGCCATCAGTGAGGGTGGACTAGCCCTTTTTAATGAGCAGTTCTTC. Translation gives CAISEGGLALFNEQFF.